This TCR beta chain originates from a study of shared clonotypes between healthy human individuals. CDR3 length equals 12 residues. Trimming cost V 2 bases and J 3 bases, with 5 bases left between them. Germline V lookup: CDR1 MGHRA, CDR2 YSYEKL. None of the donors, who were healthy HIV-negative adults, had recently had acute infections or vaccinations. Unsorted PBMC DNA was run through sequencing on ten immunoSEQ deep assay plates. Produced via immunoSEQ multiplex PCR; TCRdb's table is partial and in-frame only. This sample has around 510,000 clones, with roughly 79% found just once. Sample: PBMCs. This clonotype was obtained from a middle-aged woman in good health. Some clones in this sample may be carry-over from other donors' samples. The genes are TRBV4-1 and TRBJ2-7; D is unclear. Here the CDR3 DNA reads TGCGCCAGCAGCCAACCGAACTACGAGCAGTACTTC. Its protein is CASSQPNYEQYF.